This T cell receptor beta chain was captured in a study of human T cells and chemical hapten exposure. The overall study: Small pooled library volume differences chiefly drove per-sample TCR yield variation. General study results and limits: With DPC sensitization, TCRs exceeding 1 in 1000 frequency showed no change.

Attachment of unique molecular identifiers to individual cDNA molecules was performed in the library. TCRdb passed the 5' RACE reads through MiXCR, listing each CDR3 protein once. The table lists fewer than 150,000 distinct CDR3 sequences, more than 15% of them singletons. A few counts support this clonotype. Its antigen is not identified. Unseparated into fractions, whole blood served as the source from which total RNA was extracted. The CDR3 loop spans 14 amino acids. Germline trimming cut 2 bases from V and 8 bases from J; bases unmatched to any gene: 4. Germline V gives CDR1 SGHKS, CDR2 YYEKEE (reference sequence).

This TCR was sampled from a human donor in good health. The chain has TRBV5-5 and TRBJ2-1; TRBD1 matches at 10 bases. CDR3 in amino acids: CASSLGDRGDEQFF. The CDR3 DNA reads as TGTGCCAGCAGCTTAGGGGACAGGGGAGATGAGCAGTTCTTC.